The T cell receptor beta chain described here comes from a study of a mutant IDH1 vaccine in newly diagnosed glioma. Study-level information: Patients previously underwent radiotherapy, temozolomide, or both, and most underwent both.

The CDR3 covers 17 residues. V dropped 5 bases and J dropped 0 bases, with 19 bases sitting between them. The germline CDR1 and CDR2 sequences are LNHDA and SQIVND (reference sequence). Clones were sequenced by immunoSEQ multiplex PCR, and TCRdb holds only the in-frame ones, with some missing. The sample shows fewer than 40,000 clones, over 75% of them seen only once. Time point indicated: baseline, week 1 (first vaccination visit). The treatment is: pre-vaccination baseline after standard-of-care therapy. Donors' newly diagnosed IDH1-mutant WHO grade 3 or 4 astrocytomas lacked nuclear ATRX. The sequences come from PBMCs, collected from a glioma patient treated with radiotherapy, temozolomide or both. The source is a man aged 30 to 39 with glioma. J is TRBJ1-1 and V is TRBV19; D might be TRBD1 (5 bases). The CDR3 loop is CASSSGDRPPLNTEAFF. The CDR3 nucleotides are TGTGCCAGTAGTTCGGGGGACCGACCTCCTCTGAACACTGAAGCTTTCTTT.